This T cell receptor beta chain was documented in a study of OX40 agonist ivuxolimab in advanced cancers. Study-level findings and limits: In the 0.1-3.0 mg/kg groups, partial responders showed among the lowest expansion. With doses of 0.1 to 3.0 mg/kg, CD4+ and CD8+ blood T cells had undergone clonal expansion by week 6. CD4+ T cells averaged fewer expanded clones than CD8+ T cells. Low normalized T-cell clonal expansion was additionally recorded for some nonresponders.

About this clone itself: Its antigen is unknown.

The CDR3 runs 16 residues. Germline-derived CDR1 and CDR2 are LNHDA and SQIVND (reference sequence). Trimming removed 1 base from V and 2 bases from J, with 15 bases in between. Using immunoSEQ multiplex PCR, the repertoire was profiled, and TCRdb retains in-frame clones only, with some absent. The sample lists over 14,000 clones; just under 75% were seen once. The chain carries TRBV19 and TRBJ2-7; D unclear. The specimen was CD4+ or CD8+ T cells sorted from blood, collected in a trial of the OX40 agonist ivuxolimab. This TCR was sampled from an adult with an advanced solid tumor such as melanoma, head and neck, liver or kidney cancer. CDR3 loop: CASSIVGYRTTYEQYF. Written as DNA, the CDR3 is TGTGCCAGTAGTATAGTGGGCTACCGCACTACCTACGAGCAGTACTTC.